This T cell receptor beta chain was profiled in a study of molecular identifiers for immune sequencing clone quantification. Bulk TCR libraries were made with methods that had been previously described and with listed TCR primers. MiXCR, run by TCRdb on the PCR reads, gives a single entry per CDR3 protein. The top ten hold about 0.78% of the sample, which has about 510,000 distinct CDR3 sequences, about a fifth seen once. Ten or more counts support this clonotype. Antigen: not known. Points from the study as a whole: Reports indicate spiked Jurkat TCR RNA from one cell could be found among about 1.1 million naive cells.

The germline gives CDR1 SQVTM, CDR2 ANQGSEA. This CDR3 contains 13 residues. V lost 6 bases to trimming and J lost 6 bases, with 17 bases between them. This receptor was obtained from a human donor in good health. Some libraries in this study had Jurkat cell RNA spiked in. This chain uses TRBV29-1 with TRBJ1-1; weak D call: TRBD1 (5 bases). Sequenced input: naive CD8+ T cells from blood, with Jurkat cell RNA spiked in. Subset meaning: FACS-sorted CD8+CD4-CCR7+CD45RA+ naive T cells. CDR3 in DNA: TGCAGCGTGGATTCGCCGGGGGTCCCTGAAGCTTTCTTT. Translated, it gives CSVDSPGVPEAFF.